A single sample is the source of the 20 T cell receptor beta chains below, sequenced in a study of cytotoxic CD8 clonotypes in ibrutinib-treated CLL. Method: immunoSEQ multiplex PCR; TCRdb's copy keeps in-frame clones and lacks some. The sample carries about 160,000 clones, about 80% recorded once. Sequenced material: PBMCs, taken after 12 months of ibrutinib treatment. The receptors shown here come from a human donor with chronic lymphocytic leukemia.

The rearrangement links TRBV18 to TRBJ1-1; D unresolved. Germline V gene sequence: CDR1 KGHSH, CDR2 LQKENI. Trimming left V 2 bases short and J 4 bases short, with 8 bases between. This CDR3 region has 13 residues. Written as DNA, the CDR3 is TGTGCCAGCTCACCAGGGGTAGGCACTGAAGCTTTCTTT. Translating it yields CASSPGVGTEAFF. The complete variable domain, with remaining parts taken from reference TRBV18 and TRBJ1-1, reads NAGVMQNPRHLVRRRGQEARLRCSPMKGHSHVYWYRQLPEEGLKFMVYLQKENIIDESGMPKERFSAEFPKEGPSILRIQQVVRGDSAAYFCASSPGVGTEAFFGQGTRLTVV.

For the CDR3, the DNA is TGCAGCGTTGATTACGGAGCTGCGAACACCGGGGAGCTGTTTTTT. Its translation is CSVDYGAANTGELFF. The chain uses TRBV29-1 and TRBJ2-2; D not certain. CDR1 and CDR2 (germline): SQVTM, ANQGSEA. CDR3 length: 15 amino acids. Trimming shortened V by 3 bases and J by 0 bases, and 11 bases separated the two germline ends.

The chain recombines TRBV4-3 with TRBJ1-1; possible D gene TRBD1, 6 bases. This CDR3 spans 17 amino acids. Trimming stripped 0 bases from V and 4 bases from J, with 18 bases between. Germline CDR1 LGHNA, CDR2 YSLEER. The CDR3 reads CASSQDSVRGRGTEAFF. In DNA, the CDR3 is TGCGCCAGCAGCCAAGATTCTGTCAGGGGCAGGGGCACTGAAGCTTTCTTT.

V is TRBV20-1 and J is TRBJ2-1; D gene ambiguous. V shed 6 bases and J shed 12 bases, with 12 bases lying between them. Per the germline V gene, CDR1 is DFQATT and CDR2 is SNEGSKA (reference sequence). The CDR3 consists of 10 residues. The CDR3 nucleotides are TGCAGTGCCCACGGATTACCGCAGTTCTTC. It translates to CSAHGLPQFF.

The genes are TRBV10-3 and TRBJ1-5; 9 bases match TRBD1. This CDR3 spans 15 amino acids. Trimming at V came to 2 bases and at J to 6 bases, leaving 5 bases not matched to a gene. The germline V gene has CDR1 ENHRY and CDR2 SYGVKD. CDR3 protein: CAISEGQGTGQPQHF. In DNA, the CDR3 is TGTGCCATCAGTGAGGGACAGGGGACGGGTCAGCCCCAGCATTTT.

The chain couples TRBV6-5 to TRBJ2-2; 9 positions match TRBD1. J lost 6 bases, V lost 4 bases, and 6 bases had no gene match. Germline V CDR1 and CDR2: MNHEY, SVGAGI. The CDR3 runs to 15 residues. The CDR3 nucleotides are TGTGCCAGCAGTTTACAGGGGGCGATCGCCGGGGAGCTGTTTTTT. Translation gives CASSLQGAIAGELFF.

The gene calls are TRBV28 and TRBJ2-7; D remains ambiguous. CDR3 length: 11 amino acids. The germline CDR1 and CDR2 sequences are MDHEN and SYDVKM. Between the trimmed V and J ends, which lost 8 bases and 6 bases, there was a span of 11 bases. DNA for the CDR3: TGTGCCAGCGCGACACGGCCCGAGCAGTACTTC. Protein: CASATRPEQYF.

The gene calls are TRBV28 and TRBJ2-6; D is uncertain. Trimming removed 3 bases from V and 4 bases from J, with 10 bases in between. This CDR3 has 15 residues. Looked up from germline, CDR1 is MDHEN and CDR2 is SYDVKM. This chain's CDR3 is CASSLTAGGANVLTF. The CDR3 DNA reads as TGTGCCAGCAGTTTGACGGCCGGGGGGGCCAACGTCCTGACTTTC.

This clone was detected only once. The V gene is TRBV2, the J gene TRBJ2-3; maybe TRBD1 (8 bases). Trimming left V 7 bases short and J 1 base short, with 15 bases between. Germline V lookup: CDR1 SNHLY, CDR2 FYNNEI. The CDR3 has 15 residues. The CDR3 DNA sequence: TGTGCCAGCAAGGGAGGGGGACAGGGCACAGATACGCAGTATTTT. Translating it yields CASKGGGQGTDTQYF.

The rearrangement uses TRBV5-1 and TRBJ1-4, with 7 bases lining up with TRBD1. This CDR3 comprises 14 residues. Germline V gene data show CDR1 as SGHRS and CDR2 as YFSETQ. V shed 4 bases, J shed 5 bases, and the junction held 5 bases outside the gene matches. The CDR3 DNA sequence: TGCGCCAGCAGCCCGGGACAGTACAATGAAAAACTGTTTTTT. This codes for CASSPGQYNEKLFF.

In DNA, the CDR3 is TGTGCCAGCTCACCATCTAGGACCGAGCAGTTCTTC. Residues: CASSPSRTEQFF. This chain connects TRBV18 to TRBJ2-1; D not resolved. The germline V gene has CDR1 KGHSH and CDR2 LQKENI. With 2 bases removed from V and 10 bases from J, the gap between germline ends came to 9 bases. This CDR3 is built from 12 residues.

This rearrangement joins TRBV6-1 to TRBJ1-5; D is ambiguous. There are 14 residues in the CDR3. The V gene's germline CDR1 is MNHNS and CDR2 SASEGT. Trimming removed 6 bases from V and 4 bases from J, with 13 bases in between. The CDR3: CASRSARVNQPQHF. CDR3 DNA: TGTGCCAGCAGGTCCGCACGGGTTAATCAGCCCCAGCATTTT.

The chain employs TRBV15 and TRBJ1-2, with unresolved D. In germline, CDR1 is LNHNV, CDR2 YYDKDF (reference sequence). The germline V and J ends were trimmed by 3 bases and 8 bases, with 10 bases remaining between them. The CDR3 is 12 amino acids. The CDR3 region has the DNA TGTGCCACCAGCAGTACGGTGGGAGGCTACACCTTC. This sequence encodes CATSSTVGGYTF.

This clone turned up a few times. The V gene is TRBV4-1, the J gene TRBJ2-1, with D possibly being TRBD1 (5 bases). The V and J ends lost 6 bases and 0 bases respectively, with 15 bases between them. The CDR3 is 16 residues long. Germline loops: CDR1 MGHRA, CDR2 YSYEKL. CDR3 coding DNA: TGCGCCAGCAGAAGGGAAGGGGTGAGCTCCTACAATGAGCAGTTCTTC. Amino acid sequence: CASRREGVSSYNEQFF.

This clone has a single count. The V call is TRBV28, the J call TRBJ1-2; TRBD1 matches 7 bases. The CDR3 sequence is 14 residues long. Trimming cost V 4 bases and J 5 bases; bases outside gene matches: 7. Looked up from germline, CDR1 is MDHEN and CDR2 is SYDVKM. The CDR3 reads CASSSPDRVYGYTF. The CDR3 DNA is TGTGCCAGCAGTTCCCCAGACAGGGTTTATGGCTACACCTTC.

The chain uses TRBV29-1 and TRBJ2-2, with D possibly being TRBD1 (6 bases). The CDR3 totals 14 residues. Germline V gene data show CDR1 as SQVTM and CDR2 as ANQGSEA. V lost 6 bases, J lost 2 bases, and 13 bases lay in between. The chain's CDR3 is CSVRSDRNTGELFF. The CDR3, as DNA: TGCAGCGTGAGGTCGGACAGAAACACCGGGGAGCTGTTTTTT.

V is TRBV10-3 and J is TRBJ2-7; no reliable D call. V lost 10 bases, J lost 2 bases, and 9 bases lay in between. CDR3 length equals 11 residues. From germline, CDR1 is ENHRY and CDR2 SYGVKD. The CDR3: CATREAYEQYF. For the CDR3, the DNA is TGTGCCACCCGTGAAGCCTACGAGCAGTACTTC.

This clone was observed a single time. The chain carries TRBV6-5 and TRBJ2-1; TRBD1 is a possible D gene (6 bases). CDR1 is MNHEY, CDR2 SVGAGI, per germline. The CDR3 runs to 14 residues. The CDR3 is CASGRGGSYNEQFF. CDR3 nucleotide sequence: TGTGCATCGGGACGAGGGGGCTCCTACAATGAGCAGTTCTTC.

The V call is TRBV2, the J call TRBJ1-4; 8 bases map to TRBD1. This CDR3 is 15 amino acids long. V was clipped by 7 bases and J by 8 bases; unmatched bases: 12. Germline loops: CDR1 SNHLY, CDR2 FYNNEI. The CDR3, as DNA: TGTGCCAGCACCAAAGGACAGGGAGTAAACGAAAAACTGTTTTTT. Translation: CASTKGQGVNEKLFF.

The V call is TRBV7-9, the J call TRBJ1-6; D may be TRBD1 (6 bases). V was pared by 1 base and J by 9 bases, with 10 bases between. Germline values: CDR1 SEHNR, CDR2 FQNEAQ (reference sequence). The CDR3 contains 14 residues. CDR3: CASSLEGVGSPLHF. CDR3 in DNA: TGTGCCAGCAGCTTAGAGGGGGTAGGTTCACCCCTCCACTTT.